These T cell receptor beta chains were read from a single sample in a study of beta chain features in type 1 diabetes. Sequencing was performed with immunoSEQ multiplex PCR; in TCRdb, only in-frame clones are kept and a portion is missing. Found here are around 200,000 clones, about an eighth of them singletons; the top ten hold roughly 0.6%. The sequenced material came from central memory CD4+ T cells from blood. These receptors originate from a woman aged 18-30 years in good health. The CDR3 runs from the conserved cysteine through the conserved F or W. D genes are given only for firm matches. Clone size is shown for a subset of rows, as once, few, many or a class of expanded clone.

>NA|TRBV6-1|TRBD2|TRBJ2-1
TGTGCCAGCAGTGGGATGGGACTAGCCAACAATGAGCAGTTCTTC
CASSGMGLANNEQFF
>NA|TRBV18|NA|TRBJ1-1
TGTGCCAGCTCACCCCCTCCGACAGGACTGAACACTGAAGCTTTCTTT
CASSPPPTGLNTEAFF
>NA|TRBV7-2|TRBD1|TRBJ2-2
TGTGCCAGCAGGTCACAGGGGCCCGGGGAGCTGTTTTTT
CASRSQGPGELFF
>NA|TRBV7-9|TRBD1|TRBJ2-3
TGTGCCACTCAGGACAGGGGTGGCACAGATACGCAGTATTTT
CATQDRGGTDTQYF
>NA|TRBV7-8|NA|TRBJ2-3
TGTGCCAGCAGCTTAGCATTAGCAGATACGCAGTATTTT
CASSLALADTQYF
>NA|TRBV5-4|TRBD1|TRBJ2-6
TGTGCCAGCAGCGGCGACAGGGGGCTTGCTGGGGCCAACGTCCTGACTTTC
CASSGDRGLAGANVLTF
>few|TRBV9|TRBD2|TRBJ2-4
TGTGCCAGCAGCGTTGGACTAGCGGGACCCGGTATCAAAAACATTCAGTACTTC
CASSVGLAGPGIKNIQYF
>few|TRBV10-3|NA|TRBJ2-4
TGTGCCATCGGTGACATGGCGGGAAACATTCAGTACTTC
CAIGDMAGNIQYF
>NA|TRBV7-2|TRBD1|TRBJ1-1
TGTGCCAGCAGCCTTAAGACAGGGGGCTTAATTCCTGAAGCTTTCTTT
CASSLKTGGLIPEAFF
>NA|TRBV5-4|NA|TRBJ2-7
TGTGCCAGCAGCTTGGTAAGCCACGACGAGCAGTACTTC
CASSLVSHDEQYF
>NA|TRBV11-1|NA|TRBJ2-7
TGTGCCAGCAGCCTTGTGAGGTTTCCCTACGAGCAGTACTTC
CASSLVRFPYEQYF
>NA|TRBV19|NA|TRBJ1-2
TGTGCCAGTAGTACACCCGGACTTAACTATGGCTACACCTTC
CASSTPGLNYGYTF
>NA|TRBV7-9|NA|TRBJ1-5
TGTGCCAGCAGCTCTCAGGCCGATCAGCCCCAGCATTTT
CASSSQADQPQHF
>NA|TRBV10-3|NA|TRBJ2-1
TGTGCCATCAGTGAGTCGAACAGGGATTTGGGCAATGAGCAGTTCTTC
CAISESNRDLGNEQFF
>NA|TRBV7-2|TRBD1|TRBJ1-1
TGTGCCAGCAGTCGGGACAGGGAAAGGGTCACTGAAGCTTTCTTT
CASSRDRERVTEAFF
>once|TRBV5-1|TRBD2|TRBJ2-3
TGCGCCAGCAGCTTGGGCCGAAGCGGGGCCCTCGCAGATACGCAGTATTTT
CASSLGRSGALADTQYF
>few|TRBV28|TRBD1|TRBJ1-5
TGTGCCAGCAGTTTAGGGACAGGGGCTAGTAGCAATCAGCCCCAGCATTTT
CASSLGTGASSNQPQHF
>few|TRBV5-4|TRBD2|TRBJ2-7
TGTGCCAGCAGCTTCCGGACTAGCGGGATGTACGAGCAGTACTTC
CASSFRTSGMYEQYF
>few|TRBV6-5|NA|TRBJ2-5
TGTGCCAGCAGTTACTCGGGGCGGGAAGGACAAGAGACCCAGTACTTC
CASSYSGREGQETQYF
>few|TRBV28|NA|TRBJ1-2
TGTGCCAGCAGTCCCGGGGGGTCTTTAGCTAACTATGGCTACACCTTC
CASSPGGSLANYGYTF
>once|TRBV7-2|NA|TRBJ2-3
TGTGCCAGCAGCTTCTTTACAGATACGCAGTATTTT
CASSFFTDTQYF
>NA|TRBV11-2|NA|TRBJ2-7
TGTGCCAGCAGCTTATCGACAGGTTTTTCCTACGAGCAGTACTTC
CASSLSTGFSYEQYF
>NA|TRBV18|NA|TRBJ1-3
TGTGCCAGCTCAACTACAGGATCTCTTTCTGGAAACACCATATATTTT
CASSTTGSLSGNTIYF
>NA|TRBV13|NA|TRBJ2-2
TGTGCCAGCAGCTTACTGGTGGCAGGGGACACCGGGGAGCTGTTTTTT
CASSLLVAGDTGELFF
>many|TRBV29-1|TRBD1|TRBJ2-3
TGCAGCGTCCGGGACAGGCTTCGTTCACGCACAGATACGCAGTATTTT
CSVRDRLRSRTDTQYF
>few|TRBV6-5|TRBD2|TRBJ2-7
TGTGCCAGCAGGACAACTAGCGGGAGAGACTACGAGCAGTACTTC
CASRTTSGRDYEQYF
>few|TRBV28|TRBD1|TRBJ2-6
TGTGCCAGCAGGTCTCCGGGACAGGGGGCATCTGGGGCCAACGTCCTGACTTTC
CASRSPGQGASGANVLTF
>NA|TRBV11-2|TRBD1|TRBJ2-6
TGTGCCAGCAGCCCCCGGACAGGGTCTGGGGCCAACGTCCTGACTTTC
CASSPRTGSGANVLTF
>few|TRBV28|NA|TRBJ2-3
TGTGCCAGCAGTTCGGTTGAAGATACGCAGTATTTT
CASSSVEDTQYF
>NA|TRBV10-3|NA|TRBJ2-5
TGTGCCATCAGTGAGTCGGCCCGCCGAGAGACCCAGTACTTC
CAISESARRETQYF
>NA|TRBV5-1|TRBD1|TRBJ1-2
TGCGCCAGCAGCACCCGGGACAGGGATGGCTACACCTTC
CASSTRDRDGYTF
>NA|TRBV28|NA|TRBJ2-7
TGTGCCAGCAGTTTTCCCCAGGTGTCTACCTACGAGCAGTACTTC
CASSFPQVSTYEQYF
>NA|TRBV7-2|NA|TRBJ1-2
TGTGCCAGCAGCTTAGTGGCAGGACGCGTTGCTACTAGTGTAGGCACCTTC
CASSLVAGRVATSVGTF
>NA|TRBV30|TRBD1|TRBJ1-2
TGTGCCTGGAGTGGACAGGGGGTTCTTTACTATGGCTACACCTTC
CAWSGQGVLYYGYTF
>few|TRBV5-1|NA|TRBJ2-1
TGCGCCAGCAGCGCCGGACAGTGGGGCTACAATGAGCAGTTCTTC
CASSAGQWGYNEQFF
>few|TRBV5-1|TRBD2|TRBJ2-3
TGCGCCAGCAGCTTGGGGACTAGCGGGAACACAGATACGCAGTATTTT
CASSLGTSGNTDTQYF
>few|TRBV6-6|TRBD1|TRBJ1-5
TGTGCCAGCAGTTTAGTTGGACAGGGCAATCAGCCCCAGCATTTT
CASSLVGQGNQPQHF
>few|TRBV5-4|TRBD1|TRBJ1-1
TGTGCCAGCGGGGCTCCGGACAGGGAAGCTTTCTTT
CASGAPDREAFF
>NA|TRBV5-1|TRBD1|TRBJ2-7
TGCGCCAGCAGCGTAACAGGGGATTCATACGAGCAGTACTTC
CASSVTGDSYEQYF
>NA|TRBV5-4|NA|TRBJ2-2
TGTGCCAGCAGCTTGGGTCGGGCGAACACCGGGGAGCTGTTTTTT
CASSLGRANTGELFF
>few|TRBV5-1|NA|TRBJ2-7
TGCGCCAGCAGCTTGGAGTGGGACACCCTCTACGAGCAGTACTTC
CASSLEWDTLYEQYF
>NA|TRBV19|TRBD1|TRBJ2-1
TGTGCCAGTAGTATTACCGGGACAGGGTCCTACAATGAGCAGTTCTTC
CASSITGTGSYNEQFF
>NA|TRBV30|TRBD1|TRBJ2-5
TGTGCCTGGAGTCAGGGGGCAGGGGAGACCCAGTACTTC
CAWSQGAGETQYF
>NA|TRBV30|TRBD2|TRBJ2-5
TGTGCCTGGAGTCGGACTAGCGACCAAGAGACCCAGTACTTC
CAWSRTSDQETQYF
>few|TRBV7-2|NA|TRBJ2-5
TGTGCCAGCAGCCCTCAAGAGACCCAGTACTTC
CASSPQETQYF
>NA|TRBV7-2|NA|TRBJ1-1
TGTGCCAGCAGCACCGGAGGGAACACTGAAGCTTTCTTT
CASSTGGNTEAFF
>few|TRBV5-6|TRBD2|TRBJ2-1
TGTGCCAGCAGCTTGGGACTAGCGGGAGTGAGCAATGAGCAGTTCTTC
CASSLGLAGVSNEQFF
>few|TRBV19|TRBD2|TRBJ2-7
TGTGCCAGTAAAAAGCGGGAGGCCAGGGACGAGCAGTACTTC
CASKKREARDEQYF
>few|TRBV7-9|TRBD2|TRBJ2-1
TGTGCCAGCAGCTTAGACTCTAGCGGGAGTCGGAATGAGCAGTTCTTC
CASSLDSSGSRNEQFF
>few|TRBV5-8|TRBD2|TRBJ2-1
TGTGCCAGCAGCTTACTAGCGGGAGGGCATTCGAACTACAATGAGCAGTTCTTC
CASSLLAGGHSNYNEQFF
>few|TRBV5-1|TRBD1|TRBJ2-1
TGCGCCAGCAGCTTGTCTGGGACAGGGGGCCACTCACTCTACAATGAGCAGTTCTTC
CASSLSGTGGHSLYNEQFF
>few|TRBV30|NA|TRBJ1-1
TGTGCCTGGGGGGGACAACTGAACACTGAAGCTTTCTTT
CAWGGQLNTEAFF
>few|TRBV6-5|TRBD2|TRBJ2-3
TGTGCCAGCAGTTACCTAGCGGGAGGGCGCCCAGATACGCAGTATTTT
CASSYLAGGRPDTQYF
>NA|TRBV9|TRBD2|TRBJ2-5
TGTGCCAGCAGCGTTATGGGACTAGAAAAGCAGTACTTC
CASSVMGLEKQYF
>many|TRBV7-9|TRBD1|TRBJ2-7
TGTGCCGCGGGACAGGGCTACGAGCAGTACTTC
CAAGQGYEQYF
>few|TRBV7-9|TRBD1|TRBJ2-1
TGTGCCAGCAGCCAGACAGGGGCCTACAATGAGCAGTTCTTC
CASSQTGAYNEQFF
>few|TRBV11-2|TRBD2|TRBJ2-4
TGTGCCAGCAGCTGGGAGGGCGGATTCAAAAACATTCAGTACTTC
CASSWEGGFKNIQYF